A selection of T cell receptor beta chains follows, all from one sample in a study of Graves' ophthalmopathy and Graves' hyperthyroidism. TCRdb re-derived calls from the multiplex PCR reads in MiXCR, one entry per CDR3 protein. The sample lists about 370,000 distinct CDR3 sequences, around 19% occurring once. The sequenced material came from peripheral blood. The receptors were sampled from a young woman with Graves' ophthalmopathy. The CDR3 runs from the conserved cysteine through the conserved F or W. The D gene is left open where the match is weak. Clone sizes are given selectively: once, few, many, or a class where the clone is expanded.

many | TRBJ1-2 | TRBV20-1 | TRBD1 | CSASPADRGNYGYTF | TGCAGTGCCTCGCCGGCGGACAGGGGGAACTATGGCTACACCTTC
many | TRBJ1-2 | TRBV27 | - | CASSLSGRVHGYTF | TGTGCCAGCAGTTTATCTGGCAGGGTCCATGGCTACACCTTC
- | TRBJ2-3 | TRBV29-1 | TRBD2 | CSVEDRRTRDTQYF | TGCAGCGTTGAGGACCGCCGGACTAGGGATACGCAGTATTTT
many | TRBJ1-1 | TRBV5-1 | TRBD1 | CASTGQGRTEAFF | TGCGCCAGCACCGGACAGGGGAGGACTGAAGCTTTCTTT
many | TRBJ2-4 | TRBV11-2 | - | CASSFAGTRAKNIQYF | TGTGCCAGCAGCTTCGCAGGAACCAGAGCCAAAAACATTCAGTACTTC
many | TRBJ2-4 | TRBV2 | - | CASREDSVSIQYF | TGTGCCAGCAGAGAAGACAGTGTGAGCATTCAGTACTTC
- | TRBJ2-2 | TRBV6-1 | - | CASGGLTHSSTGELFF | TGTGCCAGCGGAGGCCTAACCCACAGTTCCACCGGGGAGCTGTTTTTT
- | TRBJ2-7 | TRBV12-3/TRBV12-4 | - | CASSPLRGATSYEQYF | TGTGCCAGCAGTCCATTGAGGGGAGCGACTTCCTACGAGCAGTACTTC
many | TRBJ1-3 | TRBV6-5 | - | CASSSGTSLNIYF | TGTGCCAGCAGTTCCGGGACAAGCCTTAACATATATTTT
- | TRBJ1-6 | TRBV4-3 | - | CASSQDWGNSPLHF | TGCGCCAGCAGCCAAGATTGGGGGAATTCACCCCTCCACTTT
many | TRBJ1-1 | TRBV6-2/TRBV6-3 | TRBD1 | CASSYDRGKPEAFF | TGTGCCAGCAGTTACGACAGGGGGAAACCTGAAGCTTTCTTT
many | TRBJ1-1 | TRBV29-1 | - | CSVSHTEAFF | TGCAGCGTTTCCCACACTGAAGCTTTCTTT
many | TRBJ2-5 | TRBV30 | TRBD1 | CAWSLTGRQETQYF | TGTGCCTGGAGTTTGACAGGGCGACAAGAGACCCAGTACTTC
- | TRBJ2-7 | TRBV11-3 | - | CASSLSWGVSYEQYF | TGTGCCAGCAGCTTGTCGTGGGGGGTTTCCTACGAGCAGTACTTC
- | TRBJ1-2 | TRBV6-1 | - | CASSENRNYGYTF | TGTGCCAGCAGTGAAAACCGTAACTATGGCTACACCTTC
few | TRBJ1-1 | TRBV12-3/TRBV12-4 | - | CASSLVWTEAFF | TGTGCCAGCAGTTTAGTCTGGACTGAAGCTTTCTTT
many | TRBJ2-7 | TRBV20-1 | TRBD1 | CSAPHTGQVHEQYF | TGCAGTGCCCCCCATACAGGACAGGTCCACGAGCAGTACTTC
many | TRBJ1-1 | TRBV20-1 | - | CSAREGGMGGTEAFF | TGCAGTGCTAGAGAGGGGGGAATGGGGGGCACTGAAGCTTTCTTT
- | TRBJ2-7 | TRBV7-2 | - | CASSARDEQYF | TGTGCCAGCAGCGCCAGGGACGAGCAGTACTTC
- | TRBJ1-5 | TRBV6-1 | TRBD1 | CASRTGGTGSQPQHF | TGTGCCAGCAGGACGGGAGGGACAGGGTCTCAGCCCCAGCATTTT
many | TRBJ2-2 | TRBV5-1 | - | CASSLELDYTGELFF | TGCGCCAGCAGCTTGGAACTAGATTACACCGGGGAGCTGTTTTTT
few | TRBJ1-6 | TRBV6-1 | TRBD1 | CASSPTTGSSYNSPLHF | TGTGCCAGCAGTCCTACGACAGGGAGCTCCTATAATTCACCCCTCCACTTT
many | TRBJ1-2 | TRBV6-2/TRBV6-3 | - | CASSYQDSYGYTF | TGTGCCAGCAGTTACCAGGACAGCTATGGCTACACCTTC
many | TRBJ2-5 | TRBV15 | - | CATSRDDVQETQYF | TGTGCCACCAGCAGGGACGATGTCCAAGAGACCCAGTACTTC
many | TRBJ1-1 | TRBV6-2/TRBV6-3 | TRBD1 | CASSDRDRPMNTEAFF | TGTGCCAGCAGCGATCGGGACAGGCCTATGAACACTGAAGCTTTCTTT
- | TRBJ2-7 | TRBV10-3 | - | CAISESGGHGRQYF | TGTGCCATCAGTGAGTCCGGCGGACATGGGAGGCAGTACTTC
many | TRBJ1-1 | TRBV30 | - | CAWTGDANTEAFF | TGTGCCTGGACAGGGGATGCGAACACTGAAGCTTTCTTT
once | TRBJ1-5 | TRBV12-3/TRBV12-4 | TRBD1 | CASSGTGISNQPQHF | TGTGCCAGCAGTGGGACAGGGATTAGCAATCAGCCCCAGCATTTT
many | TRBJ2-7 | TRBV7-9 | - | CASSSSTGVIYEQYF | TGTGCCAGCAGCTCGTCAACCGGGGTCATCTACGAGCAGTACTTC
many | TRBJ2-5 | TRBV19 | - | CASSNSPQPAETQYF | TGTGCCAGTAGTAATAGCCCCCAGCCCGCAGAGACCCAGTACTTC
many | TRBJ2-5 | TRBV12-3/TRBV12-4 | TRBD2 | CASTLGLAETPETQYF | TGTGCCAGCACTCTCGGACTAGCGGAGACTCCCGAGACCCAGTACTTC
- | TRBJ2-5 | TRBV28 | TRBD2 | CASSLAGRAGETQYF | TGTGCCAGCAGTTTGGCGGGGAGGGCCGGAGAGACCCAGTACTTC
many | TRBJ2-7 | TRBV4-3 | - | CASSQVLSTYEQYF | TGCGCCAGCAGCCAAGTCCTGTCGACCTACGAGCAGTACTTC
many | TRBJ1-1 | TRBV6-2/TRBV6-3 | - | CASTLRGDTEAFF | TGTGCCAGCACCTTACGTGGGGACACTGAAGCTTTCTTT
many | TRBJ2-2 | TRBV19 | TRBD2 | CASSARLAEANTGELFF | TGTGCCAGTAGTGCGCGACTAGCGGAGGCGAACACCGGGGAGCTGTTTTTT
many | TRBJ2-7 | TRBV5-1 | TRBD2 | CASSSGLAGNYEQYF | TGCGCCAGCAGCTCGGGACTAGCGGGAAACTACGAGCAGTACTTC
many | TRBJ2-7 | TRBV30 | - | CAWKIGGWSPGEQYF | TGTGCCTGGAAAATCGGCGGGTGGAGTCCGGGAGAGCAGTACTTC
many | TRBJ2-5 | TRBV27 | TRBD1 | CASSFGTGGETQYF | TGTGCCAGCAGTTTCGGGACAGGAGGGGAGACCCAGTACTTC
- | TRBJ2-5 | TRBV24-1 | - | CATSDTGPETQYF | TGTGCCACCAGTGATACAGGGCCGGAGACCCAGTACTTC
few | TRBJ2-7 | TRBV6-1 | - | CASSELVLSQRDEQYF | TGTGCCAGCAGTGAATTGGTGTTGAGCCAAAGGGACGAGCAGTACTTC
many | TRBJ2-7 | TRBV25-1 | - | CASSAGAPSSYEQYF | TGTGCCAGCAGTGCGGGGGCGCCGAGCTCCTACGAGCAGTACTTC
many | TRBJ2-5 | TRBV19 | - | CASSGAREGAGETQYF | TGTGCCAGTAGTGGGGCCAGGGAAGGGGCAGGAGAGACCCAGTACTTC
many | TRBJ2-7 | TRBV20-1 | - | CSAVTPETGTYEQYF | TGCAGTGCTGTAACCCCAGAGACGGGAACCTACGAGCAGTACTTC
many | TRBJ2-7 | TRBV6-5 | - | CASSYSVAALRYEQYF | TGTGCCAGCAGTTACTCGGTGGCGGCGCTCAGATACGAGCAGTACTTC
- | TRBJ2-7 | TRBV28 | TRBD2 | CASSTPGLAGVYEQYF | TGTGCCAGCAGTACGCCGGGACTAGCGGGCGTCTACGAGCAGTACTTC
many | TRBJ2-7 | TRBV27 | TRBD1 | CASSSWDRAYEQYF | TGTGCCAGCAGTTCGTGGGACAGAGCCTACGAGCAGTACTTC
many | TRBJ2-7 | TRBV28 | - | CASSRWGGSYEQYF | TGTGCCAGCAGTCGCTGGGGCGGCTCCTACGAGCAGTACTTC
many | TRBJ2-5 | TRBV5-1 | - | CASSLVGGTQETQYF | TGCGCCAGCAGCTTGGTGGGGGGAACCCAAGAGACCCAGTACTTC
few | TRBJ2-7 | TRBV6-2/TRBV6-3 | TRBD2 | CASRSPGLGLYEQYF | TGTGCCAGCAGATCGCCGGGACTAGGTTTGTACGAGCAGTACTTC
many | TRBJ1-5 | TRBV6-5 | - | CASNSWGGAGNQSQHF | TGTGCCAGCAATTCTTGGGGGGGGGCCGGCAATCAGTCCCAGCATTTT
many | TRBJ2-4 | TRBV5-6 | - | CASSRLNIQYF | TGTGCCAGCAGCAGGTTGAACATTCAGTACTTC
many | TRBJ2-5 | TRBV2 | - | CASSGLTEETQYF | TGTGCCAGCAGCGGACTCACGGAGGAGACCCAGTACTTC
many | TRBJ2-2 | TRBV11-3 | - | CASSTIPGELFF | TGTGCCAGCAGCACTATCCCCGGGGAGCTGTTTTTT
many | TRBJ2-3 | TRBV12-3/TRBV12-4 | - | CATDSFADTQYF | TGTGCCACGGATAGCTTCGCAGATACGCAGTATTTT
- | TRBJ1-1 | TRBV6-2/TRBV6-3 | - | CASSYADSFTEAFF | TGTGCCAGCAGTTACGCCGACAGCTTCACTGAAGCTTTCTTT
many | TRBJ1-2 | TRBV20-1 | - | CSARDGPTGYTF | TGCAGTGCTAGAGATGGGCCCACAGGCTACACCTTC
many | TRBJ2-5 | TRBV11-3 | TRBD2 | CASSPGLAGSQETQYF | TGTGCCAGCAGCCCGGGACTAGCGGGGAGTCAAGAGACCCAGTACTTC
many | TRBJ2-2 | TRBV4-3 | - | CASSQVDRAVGELFF | TGCGCCAGCAGCCAGGTCGACAGAGCCGTCGGGGAGCTGTTTTTT
many | TRBJ2-7 | TRBV5-1 | - | CASSLVRDTYEQYF | TGCGCCAGCAGCTTGGTTAGGGACACCTACGAGCAGTACTTC